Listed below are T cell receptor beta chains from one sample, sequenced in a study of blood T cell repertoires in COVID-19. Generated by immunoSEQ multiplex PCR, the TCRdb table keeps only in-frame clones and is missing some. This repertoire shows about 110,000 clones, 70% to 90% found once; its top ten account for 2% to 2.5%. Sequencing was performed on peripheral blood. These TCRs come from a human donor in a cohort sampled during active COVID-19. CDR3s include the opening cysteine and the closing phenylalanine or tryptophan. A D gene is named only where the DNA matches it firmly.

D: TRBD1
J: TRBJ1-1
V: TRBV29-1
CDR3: CSVVQGVGTEAFF

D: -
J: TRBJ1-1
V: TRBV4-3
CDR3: CASSQGRTLGGEAFF

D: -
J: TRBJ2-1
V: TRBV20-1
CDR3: CSARWAFEQFF

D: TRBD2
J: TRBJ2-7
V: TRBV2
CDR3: CAIGAGGPIEQYF

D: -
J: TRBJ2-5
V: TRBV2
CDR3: CASSALTGIGETQYF

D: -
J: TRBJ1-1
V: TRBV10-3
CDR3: CAILRGDGDTEAFF

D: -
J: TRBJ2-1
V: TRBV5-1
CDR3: CASSLVGGSYNEQFF

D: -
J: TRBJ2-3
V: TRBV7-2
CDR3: CASSLQGSGDTQYF

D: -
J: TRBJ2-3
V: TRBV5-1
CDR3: CASSSPLEQGYTDTQYF

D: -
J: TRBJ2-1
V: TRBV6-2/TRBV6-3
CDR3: CASSYDAADLTRDGKQFF

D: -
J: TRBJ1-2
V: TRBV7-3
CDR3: CASSLMELTTDGYTF

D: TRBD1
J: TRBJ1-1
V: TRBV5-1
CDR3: CASSSGQPDTEAFF

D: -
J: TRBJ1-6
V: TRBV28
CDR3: CASRLRQAYNSPLHF

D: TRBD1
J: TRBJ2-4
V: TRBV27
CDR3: CASSPRDRGDIQYF